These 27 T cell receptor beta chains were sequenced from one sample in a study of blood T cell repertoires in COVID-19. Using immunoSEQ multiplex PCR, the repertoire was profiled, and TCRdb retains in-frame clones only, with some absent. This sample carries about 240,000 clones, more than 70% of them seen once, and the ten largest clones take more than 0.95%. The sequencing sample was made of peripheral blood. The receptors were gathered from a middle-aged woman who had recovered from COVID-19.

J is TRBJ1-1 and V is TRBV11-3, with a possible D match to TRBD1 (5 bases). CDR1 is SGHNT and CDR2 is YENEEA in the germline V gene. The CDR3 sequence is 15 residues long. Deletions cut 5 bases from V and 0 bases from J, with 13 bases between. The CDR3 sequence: CASSPPGGMNTEAFF. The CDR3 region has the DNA TGTGCCAGCAGCCCACCGGGGGGGATGAACACTGAAGCTTTCTTT. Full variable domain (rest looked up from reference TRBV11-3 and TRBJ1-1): EAGVVQSPRYKIIEKKQPVAFWCNPISGHNTLYWYLQNLGQGPELLIRYENEEAVDDSQLPKDRFSAERLKGVDSTLKIQPAELGDSAVYLCASSPPGGMNTEAFFGQGTRLTVV.

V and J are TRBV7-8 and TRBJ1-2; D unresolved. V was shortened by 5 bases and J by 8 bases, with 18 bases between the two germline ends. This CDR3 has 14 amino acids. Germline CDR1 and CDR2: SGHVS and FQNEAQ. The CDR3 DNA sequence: TGTGCCAGCAGCGGGAGGGTCCAGAGCCGCGGCTACACCTTC. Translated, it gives CASSGRVQSRGYTF.

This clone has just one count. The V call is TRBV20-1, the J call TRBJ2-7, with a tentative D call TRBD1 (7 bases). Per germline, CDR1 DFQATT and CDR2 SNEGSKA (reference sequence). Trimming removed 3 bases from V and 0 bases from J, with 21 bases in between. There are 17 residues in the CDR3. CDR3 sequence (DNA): TGCAGTGCTAGTAAGGGGGCCGGTGGGAGGCACTCCTACGAGCAGTACGTC. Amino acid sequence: CSASKGAGGRHSYEQYV.

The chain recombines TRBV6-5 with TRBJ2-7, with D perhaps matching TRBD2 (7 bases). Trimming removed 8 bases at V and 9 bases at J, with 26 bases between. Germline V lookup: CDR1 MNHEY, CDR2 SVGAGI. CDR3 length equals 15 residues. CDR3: CASHPLGGQSGGQYF. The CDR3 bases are TGTGCCAGCCACCCCCTGGGGGGGCAGTCGGGCGGGCAGTACTTC.

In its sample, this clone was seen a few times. As DNA, the CDR3 is TGTGCCAGCAGTGACCCCCGGCCGGGGAACACTGAAGCTTTCTTT. Amino acid sequence: CASSDPRPGNTEAFF. The chain is built from TRBV6-1 and TRBJ1-1; D is uncertain. The CDR3 sequence is 15 residues long. V was pared by 3 bases and J by 1 base, with 12 bases between. Germline values: CDR1 MNHNS, CDR2 SASEGT.

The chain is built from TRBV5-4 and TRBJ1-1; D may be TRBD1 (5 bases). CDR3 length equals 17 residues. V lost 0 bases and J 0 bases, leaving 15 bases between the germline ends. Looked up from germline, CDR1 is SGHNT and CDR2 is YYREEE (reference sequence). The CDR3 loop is CASSLDRLGILNTEAFF. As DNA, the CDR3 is TGTGCCAGCAGCTTGGACAGGTTAGGGATCCTGAACACTGAAGCTTTCTTT.

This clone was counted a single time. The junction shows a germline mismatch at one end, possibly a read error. As DNA, the CDR3 is TGTGCCACCAGTGACCCCGGGACAGGGAACCCTGAAGCTTTCTTT. It yields the protein CATSDPGTGNPEAFF. This sequence joins TRBV24-1 and TRBJ1-1, with 9 bases fitting TRBD1. Germline V CDR1 and CDR2: KGHDR, SFDVKD. This CDR3 is 15 amino acids long.

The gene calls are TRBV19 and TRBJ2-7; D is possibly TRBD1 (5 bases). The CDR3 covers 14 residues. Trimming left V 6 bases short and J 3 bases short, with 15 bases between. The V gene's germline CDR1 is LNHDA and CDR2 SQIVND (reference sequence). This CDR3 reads CASSRLPGNYEQYF. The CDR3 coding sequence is TGTGCCAGTAGCCGCCTCCCAGGGAACTACGAGCAGTACTTC.

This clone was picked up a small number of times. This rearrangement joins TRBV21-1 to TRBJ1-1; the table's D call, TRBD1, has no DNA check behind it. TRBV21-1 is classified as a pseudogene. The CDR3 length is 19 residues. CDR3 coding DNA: TGTGCCAGCAGCAAAAGTCTAGGGGCCCCGACAGGCCAGAACACTGAAGCTTTCTTT. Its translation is CASSKSLGAPTGQNTEAFF.

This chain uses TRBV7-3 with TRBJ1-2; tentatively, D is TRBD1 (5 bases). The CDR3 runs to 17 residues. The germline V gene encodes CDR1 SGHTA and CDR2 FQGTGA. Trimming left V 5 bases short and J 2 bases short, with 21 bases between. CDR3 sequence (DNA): TGTGCCAGCAGCCTGTGGGGTGGGGCAGCCTGGAACTATGGCTACACCTTC. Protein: CASSLWGGAAWNYGYTF.

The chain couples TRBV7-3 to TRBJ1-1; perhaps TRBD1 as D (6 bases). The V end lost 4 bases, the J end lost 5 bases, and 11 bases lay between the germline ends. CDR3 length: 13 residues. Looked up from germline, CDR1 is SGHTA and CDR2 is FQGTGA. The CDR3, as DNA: TGTGCCAGCAGCTCATCCCAGGGGACTGAAGCTTTCTTT. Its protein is CASSSSQGTEAFF.

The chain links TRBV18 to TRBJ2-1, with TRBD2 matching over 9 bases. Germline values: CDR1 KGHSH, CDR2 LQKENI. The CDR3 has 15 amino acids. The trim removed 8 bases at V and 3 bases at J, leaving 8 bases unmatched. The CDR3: CASRPRREGYNEQFF. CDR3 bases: TGTGCCAGCCGCCCCAGGCGGGAGGGCTACAATGAGCAGTTCTTC.

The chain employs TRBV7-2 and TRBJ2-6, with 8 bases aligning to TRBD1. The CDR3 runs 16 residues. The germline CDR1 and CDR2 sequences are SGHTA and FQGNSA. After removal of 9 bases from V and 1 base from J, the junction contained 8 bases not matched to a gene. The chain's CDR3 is CASGDRRKSGANVLTF. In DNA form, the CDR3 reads TGTGCCAGTGGGGACAGGCGAAAGTCTGGGGCCAACGTCCTGACTTTC.

The CDR3 bases are TGTGCCAGCAGTTTGGGCCTAAATCAGCCCCAGCATTTT. It yields the protein CASSLGLNQPQHF. This chain connects TRBV12-3 or TRBV12-4 to TRBJ1-5; D remains ambiguous. The CDR3 totals 13 residues. V shed 3 bases and J shed 4 bases, with 7 bases lying between them.

CDR3 residues: CSDRGGTSGRYEQFF. Written as DNA, the CDR3 is TGCAGCGACAGGGGGGGGACTAGCGGGAGGTATGAGCAGTTCTTC. The genes are TRBV29-1 and TRBJ2-1; 15 nucleotides align to TRBD2. There are 15 residues in the CDR3. Germline V lookup: CDR1 SQVTM, CDR2 ANQGSEA. The ends lost 7 bases at V and 8 bases at J; junction bases unmatched: 9.

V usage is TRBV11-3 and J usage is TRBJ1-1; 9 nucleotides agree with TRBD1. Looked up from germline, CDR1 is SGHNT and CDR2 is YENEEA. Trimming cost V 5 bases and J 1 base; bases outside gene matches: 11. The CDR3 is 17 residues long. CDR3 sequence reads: CASSPLTGGVRNTEAFF. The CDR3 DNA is TGTGCCAGCAGCCCACTAACAGGGGGCGTTAGGAACACTGAAGCTTTCTTT.

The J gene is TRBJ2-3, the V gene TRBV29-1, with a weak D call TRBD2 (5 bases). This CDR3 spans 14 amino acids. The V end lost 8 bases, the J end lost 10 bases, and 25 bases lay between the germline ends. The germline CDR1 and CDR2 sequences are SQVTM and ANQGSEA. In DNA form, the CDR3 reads TGCAGCCCCCGGCTAGCCGAAGACCCCAGGTCGCAGTATTTT. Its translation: CSPRLAEDPRSQYF.

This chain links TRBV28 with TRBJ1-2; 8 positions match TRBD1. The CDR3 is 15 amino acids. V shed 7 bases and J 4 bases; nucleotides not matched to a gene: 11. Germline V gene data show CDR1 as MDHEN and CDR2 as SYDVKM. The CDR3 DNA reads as TGTGCCAGCACCACAGGGGGGCCGCGGGGCTATGGCTACACCTTC. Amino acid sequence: CASTTGGPRGYGYTF.

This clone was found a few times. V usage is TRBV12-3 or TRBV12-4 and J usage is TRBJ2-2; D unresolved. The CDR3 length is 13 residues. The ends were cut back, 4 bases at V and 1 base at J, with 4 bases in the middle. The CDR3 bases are TGTGCCAGCAGTTCTATGAACACCGGGGAGCTGTTTTTT. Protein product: CASSSMNTGELFF.

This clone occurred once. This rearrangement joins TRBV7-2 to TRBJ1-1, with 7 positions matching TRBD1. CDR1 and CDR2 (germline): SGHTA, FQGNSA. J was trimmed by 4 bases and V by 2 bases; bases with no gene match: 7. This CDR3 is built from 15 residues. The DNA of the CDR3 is TGTGCCAGCAGCTTAAGGGGGCAGGGAGGCACTGAAGCTTTCTTT. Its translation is CASSLRGQGGTEAFF.

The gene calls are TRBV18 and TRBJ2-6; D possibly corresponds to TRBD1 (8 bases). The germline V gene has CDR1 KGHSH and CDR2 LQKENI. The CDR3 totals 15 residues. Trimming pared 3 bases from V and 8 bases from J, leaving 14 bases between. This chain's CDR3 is CASSPNRGGSNVLTF. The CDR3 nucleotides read TGTGCCAGCTCACCCAACAGGGGGGGGTCCAACGTCCTGACTTTC.

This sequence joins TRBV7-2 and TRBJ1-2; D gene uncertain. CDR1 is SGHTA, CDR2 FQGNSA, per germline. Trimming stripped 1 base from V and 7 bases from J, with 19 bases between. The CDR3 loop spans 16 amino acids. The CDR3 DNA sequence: TGTGCCAGCAGCTTAGGAGGAGCGGCCCCTAAGGGTGGCTACACCTTC. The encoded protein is CASSLGGAAPKGGYTF.

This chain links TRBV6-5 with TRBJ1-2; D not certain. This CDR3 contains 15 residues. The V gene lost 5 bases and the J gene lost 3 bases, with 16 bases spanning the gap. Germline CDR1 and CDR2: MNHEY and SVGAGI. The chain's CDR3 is CASSLAHRSDYGYTF. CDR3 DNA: TGTGCCAGCAGTCTCGCCCACCGGTCGGACTATGGCTACACCTTC.

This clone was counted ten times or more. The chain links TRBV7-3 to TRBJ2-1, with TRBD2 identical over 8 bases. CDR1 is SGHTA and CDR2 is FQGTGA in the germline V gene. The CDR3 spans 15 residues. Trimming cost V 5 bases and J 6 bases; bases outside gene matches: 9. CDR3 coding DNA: TGTGCCAGCAGCCCGCCGGGGAGCGGGGGCAATGAGCAGTTCTTC. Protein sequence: CASSPPGSGGNEQFF.

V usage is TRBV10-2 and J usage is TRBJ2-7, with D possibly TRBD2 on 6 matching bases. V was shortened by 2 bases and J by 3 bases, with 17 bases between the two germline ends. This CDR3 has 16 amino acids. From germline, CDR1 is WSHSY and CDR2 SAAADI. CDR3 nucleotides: TGCGCCAGCAGTGAGCGGGGACTCCAGCTAGTCTACGAGCAGTACTTC. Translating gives CASSERGLQLVYEQYF.

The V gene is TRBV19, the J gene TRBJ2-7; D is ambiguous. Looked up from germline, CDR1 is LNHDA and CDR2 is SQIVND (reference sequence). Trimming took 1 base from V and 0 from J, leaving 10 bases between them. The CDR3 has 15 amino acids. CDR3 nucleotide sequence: TGTGCCAGTAGTATAGGGGCATGGATCTCCTACGAGCAGTACTTC. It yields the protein CASSIGAWISYEQYF.

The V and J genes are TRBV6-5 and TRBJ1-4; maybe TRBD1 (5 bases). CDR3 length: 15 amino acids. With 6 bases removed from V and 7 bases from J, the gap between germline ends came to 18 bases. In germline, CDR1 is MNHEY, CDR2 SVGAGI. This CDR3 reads CASSPSRASGEKLFF. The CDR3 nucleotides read TGTGCCAGCAGCCCCAGCAGGGCCTCGGGTGAAAAACTGTTTTTT.